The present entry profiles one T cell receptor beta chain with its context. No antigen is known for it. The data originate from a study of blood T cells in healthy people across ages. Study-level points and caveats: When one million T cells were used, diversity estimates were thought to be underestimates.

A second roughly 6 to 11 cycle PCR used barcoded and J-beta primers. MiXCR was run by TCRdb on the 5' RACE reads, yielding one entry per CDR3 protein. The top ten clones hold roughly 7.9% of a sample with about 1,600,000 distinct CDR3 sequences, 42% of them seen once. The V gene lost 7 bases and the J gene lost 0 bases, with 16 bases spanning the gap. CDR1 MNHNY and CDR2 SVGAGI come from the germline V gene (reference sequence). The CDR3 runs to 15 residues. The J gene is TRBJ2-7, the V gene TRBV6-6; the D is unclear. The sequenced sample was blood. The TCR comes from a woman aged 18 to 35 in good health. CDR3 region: CASNRLGQSSYEQYF. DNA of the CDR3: TGTGCCAGCAACCGCCTAGGGCAAAGCTCCTACGAGCAGTACTTC.